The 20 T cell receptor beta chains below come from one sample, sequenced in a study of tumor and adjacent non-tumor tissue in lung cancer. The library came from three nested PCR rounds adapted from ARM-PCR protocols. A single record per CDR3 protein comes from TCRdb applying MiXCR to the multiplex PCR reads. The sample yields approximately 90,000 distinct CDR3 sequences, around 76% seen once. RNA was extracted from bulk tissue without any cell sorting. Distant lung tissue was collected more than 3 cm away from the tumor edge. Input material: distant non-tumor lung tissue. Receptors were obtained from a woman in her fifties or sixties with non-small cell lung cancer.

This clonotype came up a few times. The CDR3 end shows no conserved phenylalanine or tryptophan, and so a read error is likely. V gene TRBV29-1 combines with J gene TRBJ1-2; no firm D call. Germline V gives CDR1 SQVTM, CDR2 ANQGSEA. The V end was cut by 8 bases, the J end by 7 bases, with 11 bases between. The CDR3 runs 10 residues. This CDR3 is CSSYTVGYTL. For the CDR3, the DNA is TGCAGCTCCTACACCGTTGGCTACACCCTC.

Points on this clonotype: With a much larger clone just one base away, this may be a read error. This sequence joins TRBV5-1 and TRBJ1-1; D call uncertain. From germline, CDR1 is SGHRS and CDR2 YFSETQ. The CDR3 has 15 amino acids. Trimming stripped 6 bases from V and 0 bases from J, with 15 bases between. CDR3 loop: CASIWLSGMNTEAFF. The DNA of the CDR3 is TGCGCCAGCATCTGGCTATCCGGCATGAACACTGAAGCTTTCTTT.

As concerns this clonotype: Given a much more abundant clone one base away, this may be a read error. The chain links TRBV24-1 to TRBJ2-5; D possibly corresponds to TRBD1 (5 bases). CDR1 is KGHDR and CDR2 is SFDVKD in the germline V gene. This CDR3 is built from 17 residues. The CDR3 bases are TGTGCCACCACTGATTTAGGAACAGGAGCAATACAAGAGACCCAGTACTTC. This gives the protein CATTDLGTGAIQETQYF.

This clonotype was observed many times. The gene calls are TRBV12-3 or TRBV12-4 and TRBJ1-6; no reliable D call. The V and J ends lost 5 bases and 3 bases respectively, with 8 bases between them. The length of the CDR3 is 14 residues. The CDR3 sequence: CASSPSDYNSPLHF. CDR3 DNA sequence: TGTGCCAGCAGTCCATCCGACTATAATTCACCCCTCCACTTT.

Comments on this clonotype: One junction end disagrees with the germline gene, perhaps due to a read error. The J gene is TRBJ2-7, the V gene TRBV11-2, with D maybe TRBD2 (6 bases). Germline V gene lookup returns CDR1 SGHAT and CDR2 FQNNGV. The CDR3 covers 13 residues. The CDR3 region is CASSPGGVYELYF. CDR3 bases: TGTGCCAGCAGCCCGGGCGGGGTCTATGAGCTGTATTTC.

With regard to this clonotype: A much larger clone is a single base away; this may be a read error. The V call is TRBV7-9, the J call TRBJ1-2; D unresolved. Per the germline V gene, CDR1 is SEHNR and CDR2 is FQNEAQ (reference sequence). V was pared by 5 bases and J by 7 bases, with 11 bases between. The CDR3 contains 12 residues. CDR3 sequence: CASSPPMGGYTF. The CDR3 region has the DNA TGTGCCAGCAGCCCCCCGATGGGTGGCTACACCTTC.

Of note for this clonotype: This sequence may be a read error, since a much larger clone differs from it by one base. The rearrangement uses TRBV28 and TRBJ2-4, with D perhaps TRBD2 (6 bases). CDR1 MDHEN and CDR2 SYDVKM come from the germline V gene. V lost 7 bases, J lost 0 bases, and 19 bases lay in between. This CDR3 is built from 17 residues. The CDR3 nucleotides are TGTGCCAGCACCTCACTCCCGTCCGGGAGAGCCAAAAACATTCAGTACTTC. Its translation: CASTSLPSGRAKNIQYF.

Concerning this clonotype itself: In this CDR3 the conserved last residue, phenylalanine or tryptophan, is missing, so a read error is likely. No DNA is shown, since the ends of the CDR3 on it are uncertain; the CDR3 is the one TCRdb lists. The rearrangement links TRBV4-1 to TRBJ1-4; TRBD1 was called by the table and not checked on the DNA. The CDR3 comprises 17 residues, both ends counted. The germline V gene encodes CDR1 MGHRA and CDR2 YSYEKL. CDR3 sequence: CASSLPGDLGSNEKLFI.

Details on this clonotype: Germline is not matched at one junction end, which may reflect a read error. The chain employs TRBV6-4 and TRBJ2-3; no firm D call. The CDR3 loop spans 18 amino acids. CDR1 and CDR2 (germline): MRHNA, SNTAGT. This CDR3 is CASTEDRGSSPHTDAQYF. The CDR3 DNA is TGTGCCAGCACTGAGGATCGCGGTTCCTCACCACACACAGATGCGCAGTATTTT.

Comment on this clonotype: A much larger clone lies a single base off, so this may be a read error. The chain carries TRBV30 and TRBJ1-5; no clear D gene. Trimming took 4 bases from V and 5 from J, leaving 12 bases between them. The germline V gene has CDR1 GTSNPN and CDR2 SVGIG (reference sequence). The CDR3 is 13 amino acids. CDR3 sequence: CAWTVKGDQPQHF. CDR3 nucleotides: TGTGCCTGGACTGTGAAGGGCGATCAGCCCCAGCATTTT.

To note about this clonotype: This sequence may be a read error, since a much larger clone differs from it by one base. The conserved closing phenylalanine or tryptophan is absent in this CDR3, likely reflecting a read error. CDR3 region: CAWSGILAGVADTQYL. DNA for the CDR3: TGTGCCTGGAGCGGAATCCTAGCGGGAGTTGCAGATACGCAGTATTTA. The V call is TRBV30, the J call TRBJ2-3; 10 bases map to TRBD2. The CDR3 is 16 amino acids. CDR1 is GTSNPN and CDR2 is SVGIG in the germline V gene (reference sequence). The trim removed 3 bases at V and 4 bases at J, leaving 10 bases unmatched.

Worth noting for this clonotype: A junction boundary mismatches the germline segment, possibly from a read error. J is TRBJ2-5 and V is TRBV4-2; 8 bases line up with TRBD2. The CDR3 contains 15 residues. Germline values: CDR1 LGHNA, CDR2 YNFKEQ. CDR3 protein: CANSQNREGQETQYF. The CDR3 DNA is TGTGCCAACAGCCAAAACCGGGAGGGGCAGGAGACCCAGTATTTC.

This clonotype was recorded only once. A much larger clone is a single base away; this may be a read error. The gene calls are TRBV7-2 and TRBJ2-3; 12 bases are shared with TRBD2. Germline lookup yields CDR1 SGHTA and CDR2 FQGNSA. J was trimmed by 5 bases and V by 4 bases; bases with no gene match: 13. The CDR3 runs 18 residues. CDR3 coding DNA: TGTACCAGCAGCTCTCAAACGTTACTAGCGGGAGGCGGAGATACGCAGTATTTT. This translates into CTSSSQTLLAGGGDTQYF.

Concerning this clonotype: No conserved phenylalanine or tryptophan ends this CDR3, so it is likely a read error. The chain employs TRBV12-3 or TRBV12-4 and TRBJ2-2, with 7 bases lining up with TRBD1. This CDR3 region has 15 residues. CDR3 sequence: CASSLTGLDTGELFL. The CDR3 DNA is TGTGCCAGTAGTTTGACAGGGTTGGATACCGGGGAGCTGTTTCTT.

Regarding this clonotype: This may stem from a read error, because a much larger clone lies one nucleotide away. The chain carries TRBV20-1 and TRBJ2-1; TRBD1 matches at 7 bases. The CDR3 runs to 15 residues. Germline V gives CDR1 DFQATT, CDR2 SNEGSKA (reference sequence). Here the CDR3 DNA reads TGCTGTGCTAGGCCCTACAGGGGAGCCTACAATGAGCAGTTCTTC. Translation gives CCARPYRGAYNEQFF.

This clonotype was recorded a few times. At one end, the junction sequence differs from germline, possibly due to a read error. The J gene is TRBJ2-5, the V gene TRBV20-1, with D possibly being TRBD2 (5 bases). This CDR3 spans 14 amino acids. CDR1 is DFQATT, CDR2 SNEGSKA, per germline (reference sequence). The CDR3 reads CCANRGNEQETRYF. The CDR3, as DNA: TGCTGTGCTAACAGAGGGAACGAGCAAGAGACCCGGTACTTC.

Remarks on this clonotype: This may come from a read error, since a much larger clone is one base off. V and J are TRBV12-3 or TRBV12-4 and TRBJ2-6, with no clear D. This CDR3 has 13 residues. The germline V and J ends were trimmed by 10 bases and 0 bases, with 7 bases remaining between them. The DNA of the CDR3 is TGTGCCAACAAAAACTCTGGGGCCAACGTCCTGACTTTC. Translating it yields CANKNSGANVLTF.

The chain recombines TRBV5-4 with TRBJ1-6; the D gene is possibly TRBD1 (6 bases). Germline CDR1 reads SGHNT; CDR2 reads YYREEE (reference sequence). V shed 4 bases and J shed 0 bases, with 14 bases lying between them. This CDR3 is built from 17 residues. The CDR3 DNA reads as TGTGCCAGCAGCCTGTGGACAGCCGACTCCTATAATTCACCCCTCCACTTT. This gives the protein CASSLWTADSYNSPLHF.

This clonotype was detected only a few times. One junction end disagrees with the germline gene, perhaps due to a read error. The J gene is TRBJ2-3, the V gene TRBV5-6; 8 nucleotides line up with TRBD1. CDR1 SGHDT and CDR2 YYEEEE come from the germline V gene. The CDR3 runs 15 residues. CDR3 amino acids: CASTLAGQVVDTQYF. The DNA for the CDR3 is TGTGCCAGCACCTTGGCGGGACAGGTGGTGGATACGCAGTACTTT. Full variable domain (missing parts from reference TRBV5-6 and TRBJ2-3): DAGVTQSPTHLIKTRGQQVTLRCSPKSGHDTVSWYQQALGQGPQFIFQYYEEEERQRGNFPDRFSGHQFPNYSSELNVNALLLGDSALYLCASTLAGQVVDTQYFGPGTRLTVL.

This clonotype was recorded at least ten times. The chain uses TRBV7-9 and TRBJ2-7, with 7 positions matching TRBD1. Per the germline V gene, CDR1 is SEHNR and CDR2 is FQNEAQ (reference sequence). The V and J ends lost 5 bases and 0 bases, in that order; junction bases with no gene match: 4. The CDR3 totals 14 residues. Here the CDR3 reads CASSAGTASYEQYF. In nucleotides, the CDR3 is TGTGCCAGCAGCGCCGGGACAGCCTCCTACGAGCAGTACTTC.